This entry features one TCR beta chain sequence. Its antigen remains unidentified. These data originate in a study of OX40 agonist ivuxolimab in advanced cancers. Germline V CDR1 and CDR2: MNHEY, SVGAGI. This CDR3 region has 14 residues. V lost 5 bases and J 4 bases, leaving 14 bases between the germline ends. Study results and limitations: The study did not work out the antigen specificity of the expanded peripheral T cells. Partial responders treated at 0.1-3.0 mg/kg exhibited clonal expansion among the lowest measured.

Assay used: immunoSEQ multiplex PCR; TCRdb lists only in-frame clones, some missing. The sample includes roughly 110,000 clones, 91% of them seen just once. The TCR was taken from an adult with an advanced solid tumor such as melanoma, head and neck, liver or kidney cancer. Source: CD4+ or CD8+ T cells sorted from blood, taken in a trial of the OX40 agonist ivuxolimab. The chain has TRBV6-5 and TRBJ1-1, with unresolved D. CDR3 sequence reads: CASSPPSRITEAFF. CDR3 nucleotide sequence: TGTGCCAGCAGTCCCCCTTCTCGCATCACTGAAGCTTTCTTT.